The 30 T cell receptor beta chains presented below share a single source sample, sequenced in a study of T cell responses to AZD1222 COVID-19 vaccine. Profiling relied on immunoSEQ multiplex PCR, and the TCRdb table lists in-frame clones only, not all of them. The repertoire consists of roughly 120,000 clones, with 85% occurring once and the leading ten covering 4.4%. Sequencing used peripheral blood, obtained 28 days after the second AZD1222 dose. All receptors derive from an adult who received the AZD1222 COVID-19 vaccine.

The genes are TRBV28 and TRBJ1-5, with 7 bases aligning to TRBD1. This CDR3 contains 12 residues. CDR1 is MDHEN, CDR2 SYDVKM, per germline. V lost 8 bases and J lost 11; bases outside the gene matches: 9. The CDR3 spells CASFTGDRTQHF. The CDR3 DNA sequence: TGTGCCAGCTTCACAGGGGATAGGACCCAGCATTTT.

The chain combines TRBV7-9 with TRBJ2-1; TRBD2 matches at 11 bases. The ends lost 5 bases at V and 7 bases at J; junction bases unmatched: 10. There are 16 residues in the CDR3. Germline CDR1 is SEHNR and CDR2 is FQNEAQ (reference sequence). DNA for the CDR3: TGTGCCAGCAGCAGTTCTAGCGGGGGGAGCGAGAATGAGCAGTTCTTC. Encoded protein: CASSSSSGGSENEQFF.

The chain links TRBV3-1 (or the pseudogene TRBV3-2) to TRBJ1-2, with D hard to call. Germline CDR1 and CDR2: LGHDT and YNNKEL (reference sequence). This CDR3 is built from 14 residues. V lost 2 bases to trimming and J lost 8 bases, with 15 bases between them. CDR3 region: CASSQSASPQGYTF. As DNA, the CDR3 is TGTGCCAGCAGCCAATCGGCGTCCCCCCAGGGCTACACCTTC.

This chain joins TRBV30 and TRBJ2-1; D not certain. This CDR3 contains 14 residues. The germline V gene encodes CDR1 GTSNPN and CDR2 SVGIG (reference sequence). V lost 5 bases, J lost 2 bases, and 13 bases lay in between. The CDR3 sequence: CAWDRLRTYNEQFF. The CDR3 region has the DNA TGTGCCTGGGACCGGCTCCGAACCTACAATGAGCAGTTCTTC.

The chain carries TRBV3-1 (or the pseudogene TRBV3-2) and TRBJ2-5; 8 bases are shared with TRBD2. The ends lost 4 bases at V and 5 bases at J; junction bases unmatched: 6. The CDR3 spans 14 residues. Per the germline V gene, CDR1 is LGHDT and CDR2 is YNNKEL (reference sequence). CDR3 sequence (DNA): TGTGCCAGCAGCCTCCTTTCGGGGGGGGAGACCCAGTACTTC. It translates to CASSLLSGGETQYF.

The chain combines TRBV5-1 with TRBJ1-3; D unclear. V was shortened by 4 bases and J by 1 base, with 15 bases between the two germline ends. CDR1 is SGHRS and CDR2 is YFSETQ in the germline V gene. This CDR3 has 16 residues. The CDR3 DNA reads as TGCGCCAGCAGCCCAACTGAGGCGTTGTCTGGAAACACCATATATTTT. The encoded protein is CASSPTEALSGNTIYF.

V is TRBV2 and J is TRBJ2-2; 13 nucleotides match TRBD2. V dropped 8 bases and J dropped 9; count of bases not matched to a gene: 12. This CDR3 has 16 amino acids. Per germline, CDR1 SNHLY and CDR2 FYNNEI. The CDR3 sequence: CASRDGALAGGRELFF. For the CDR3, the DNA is TGTGCCAGCCGCGACGGGGCACTAGCGGGGGGGCGGGAGCTGTTTTTT.

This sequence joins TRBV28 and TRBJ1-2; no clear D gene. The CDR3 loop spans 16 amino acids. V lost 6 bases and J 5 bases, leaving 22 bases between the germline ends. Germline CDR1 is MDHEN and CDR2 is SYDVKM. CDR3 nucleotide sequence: TGTGCCAGCAGCTCTAATTCCGCGGGCCAACCTTATGGCTACACCTTC. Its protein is CASSSNSAGQPYGYTF.

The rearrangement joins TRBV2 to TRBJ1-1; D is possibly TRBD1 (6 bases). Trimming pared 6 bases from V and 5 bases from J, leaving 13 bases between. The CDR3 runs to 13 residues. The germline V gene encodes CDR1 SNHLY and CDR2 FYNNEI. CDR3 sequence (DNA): TGTGCCAGCAGCCTCGGGGGGCGAACTGAAGCTTTCTTT. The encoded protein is CASSLGGRTEAFF.

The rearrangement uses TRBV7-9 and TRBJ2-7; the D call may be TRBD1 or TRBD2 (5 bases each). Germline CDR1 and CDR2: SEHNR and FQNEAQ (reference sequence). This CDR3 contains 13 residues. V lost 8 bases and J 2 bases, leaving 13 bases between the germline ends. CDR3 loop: CASSRGYPYEQYF. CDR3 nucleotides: TGTGCCAGCTCCCGGGGCTACCCCTACGAGCAGTACTTC.

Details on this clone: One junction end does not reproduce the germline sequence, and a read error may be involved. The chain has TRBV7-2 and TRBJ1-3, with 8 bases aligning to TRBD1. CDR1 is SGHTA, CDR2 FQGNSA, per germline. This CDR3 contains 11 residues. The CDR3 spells CASSLITQGGF. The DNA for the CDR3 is TGTGCCAGCAGCTTAATAACACAGGGGGGTTTT.

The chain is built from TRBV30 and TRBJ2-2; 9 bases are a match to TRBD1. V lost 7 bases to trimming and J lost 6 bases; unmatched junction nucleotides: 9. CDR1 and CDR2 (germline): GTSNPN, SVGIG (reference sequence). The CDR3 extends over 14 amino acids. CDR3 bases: TGTGCCTTGAAGGGACAGGGAGGATCCGGGGAGCTGTTTTTT. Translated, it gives CALKGQGGSGELFF.

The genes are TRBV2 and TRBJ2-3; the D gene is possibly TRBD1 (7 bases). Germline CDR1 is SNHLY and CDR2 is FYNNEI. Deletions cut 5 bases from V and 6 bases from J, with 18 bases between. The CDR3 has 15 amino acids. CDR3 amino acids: CASSSQGDFGDTQYF. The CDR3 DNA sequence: TGTGCCAGCAGTTCCCAGGGGGACTTCGGGGATACGCAGTATTTT.

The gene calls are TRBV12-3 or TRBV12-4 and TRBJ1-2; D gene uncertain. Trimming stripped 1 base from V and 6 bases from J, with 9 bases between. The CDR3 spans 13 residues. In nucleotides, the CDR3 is TGTGCCAGCAGTTTAGAAGGGATTGATGGCTACACCTTC. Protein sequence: CASSLEGIDGYTF.

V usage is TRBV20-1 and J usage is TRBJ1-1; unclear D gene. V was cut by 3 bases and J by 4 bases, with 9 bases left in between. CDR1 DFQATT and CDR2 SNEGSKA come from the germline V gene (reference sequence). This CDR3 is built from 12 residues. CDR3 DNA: TGCAGTGCTAGTAGTCGTACCACTGAAGCTTTCTTT. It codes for CSASSRTTEAFF.

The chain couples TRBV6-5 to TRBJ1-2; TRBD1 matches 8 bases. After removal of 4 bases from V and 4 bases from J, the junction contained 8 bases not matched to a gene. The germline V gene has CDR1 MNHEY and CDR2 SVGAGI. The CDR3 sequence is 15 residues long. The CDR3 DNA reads TGTGCCAGCAGTTCGGGACAGGCGGGGACCTATGGCTACACCTTC. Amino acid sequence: CASSSGQAGTYGYTF.

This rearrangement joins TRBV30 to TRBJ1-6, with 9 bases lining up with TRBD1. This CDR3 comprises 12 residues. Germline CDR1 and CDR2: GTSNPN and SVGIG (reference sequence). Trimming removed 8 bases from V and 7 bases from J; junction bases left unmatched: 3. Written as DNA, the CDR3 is TGTGCCCTCGGGACAGGGAATTCACCCCTCCACTTT. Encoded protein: CALGTGNSPLHF. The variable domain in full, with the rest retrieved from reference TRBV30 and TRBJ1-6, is SQTIHQWPATLVQPVGSPLSLECTVEGTSNPNLYWYRQAAGRGLQLLFYSVGIGQISSEVPQNLSASRPQDRQFILSSKKLLLSDSGFYLCALGTGNSPLHFGNGTRLTVT.

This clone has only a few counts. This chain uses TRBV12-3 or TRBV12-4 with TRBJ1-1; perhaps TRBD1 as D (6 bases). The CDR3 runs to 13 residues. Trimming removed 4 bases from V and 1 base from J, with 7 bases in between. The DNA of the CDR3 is TGTGCCAGCAGTTGGGGGCCGAACACTGAAGCTTTCTTT. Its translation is CASSWGPNTEAFF.

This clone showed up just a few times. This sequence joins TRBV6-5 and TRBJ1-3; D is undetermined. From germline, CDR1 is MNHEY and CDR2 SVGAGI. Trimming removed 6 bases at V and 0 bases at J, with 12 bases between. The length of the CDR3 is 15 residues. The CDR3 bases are TGTGCCAGCAGCTCCAGGAGGGACTCTGGAAACACCATATATTTT. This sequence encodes CASSSRRDSGNTIYF.

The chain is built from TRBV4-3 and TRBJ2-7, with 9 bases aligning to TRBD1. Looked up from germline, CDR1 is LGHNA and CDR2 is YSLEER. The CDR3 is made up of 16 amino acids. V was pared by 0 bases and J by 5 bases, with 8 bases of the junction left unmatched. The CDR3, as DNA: TGCGCCAGCAGCCAAGATTACTGGACAGGGGAGGACGAGCAGTACTTC. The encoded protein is CASSQDYWTGEDEQYF.

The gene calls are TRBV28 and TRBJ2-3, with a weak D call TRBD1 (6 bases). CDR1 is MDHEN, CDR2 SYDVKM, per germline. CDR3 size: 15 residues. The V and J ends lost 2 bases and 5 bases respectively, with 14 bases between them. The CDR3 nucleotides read TGTGCCAGCAGTTTAGTCCCAGGGGCGGAAGATACGCAGTATTTT. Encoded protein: CASSLVPGAEDTQYF.

The CDR3: CASTQGPTGELFF. The CDR3 DNA follows: TGTGCCAGCACACAGGGCCCTACCGGGGAGCTGTTTTTT. V gene TRBV28 combines with J gene TRBJ2-2, with D perhaps TRBD1 (6 bases). Germline V gene sequence: CDR1 MDHEN, CDR2 SYDVKM. V lost 7 bases to trimming and J lost 5 bases, with 11 bases between them. CDR3 size: 13 residues. The full variable domain, rest sourced from reference TRBV28 and TRBJ2-2, is DVKVTQSSRYLVKRTGEKVFLECVQDMDHENMFWYRQDPGLGLRLIYFSYDVKMKEKGDIPEGYSVSREKKERFSLILESASTNQTSMYLCASTQGPTGELFFGEGSRLTVL.

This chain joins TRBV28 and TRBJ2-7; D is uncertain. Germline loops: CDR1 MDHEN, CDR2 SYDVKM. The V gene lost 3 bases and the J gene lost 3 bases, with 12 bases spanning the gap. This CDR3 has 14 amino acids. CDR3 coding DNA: TGTGCCAGCAGTTTGAACAGTCAGAACTACGAGCAGTACTTC. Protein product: CASSLNSQNYEQYF. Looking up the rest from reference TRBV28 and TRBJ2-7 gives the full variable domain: DVKVTQSSRYLVKRTGEKVFLECVQDMDHENMFWYRQDPGLGLRLIYFSYDVKMKEKGDIPEGYSVSREKKERFSLILESASTNQTSMYLCASSLNSQNYEQYFGPGTRLTVT.

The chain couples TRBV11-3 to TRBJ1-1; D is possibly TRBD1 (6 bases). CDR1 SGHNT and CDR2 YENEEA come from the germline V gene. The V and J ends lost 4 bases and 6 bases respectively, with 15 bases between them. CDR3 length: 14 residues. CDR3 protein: CASSSGQSASEAFF. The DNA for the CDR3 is TGTGCCAGCAGCTCCGGACAGTCCGCCTCTGAAGCTTTCTTT.

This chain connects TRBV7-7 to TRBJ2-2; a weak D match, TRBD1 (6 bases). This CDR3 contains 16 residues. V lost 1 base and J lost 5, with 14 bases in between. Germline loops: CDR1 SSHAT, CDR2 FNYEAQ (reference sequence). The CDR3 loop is CASSLGLGQRTGELFF. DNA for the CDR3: TGTGCCAGCAGCTTAGGTTTGGGACAACGAACCGGGGAGCTGTTTTTT.

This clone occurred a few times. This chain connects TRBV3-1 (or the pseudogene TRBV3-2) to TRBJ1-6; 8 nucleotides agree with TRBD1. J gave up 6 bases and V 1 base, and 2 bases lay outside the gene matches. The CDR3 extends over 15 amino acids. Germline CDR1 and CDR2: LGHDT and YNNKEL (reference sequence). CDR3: CASSQGDRRNSPLHF. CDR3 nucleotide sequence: TGTGCCAGCAGCCAAGGGGACAGGCGTAATTCACCCCTCCACTTT.

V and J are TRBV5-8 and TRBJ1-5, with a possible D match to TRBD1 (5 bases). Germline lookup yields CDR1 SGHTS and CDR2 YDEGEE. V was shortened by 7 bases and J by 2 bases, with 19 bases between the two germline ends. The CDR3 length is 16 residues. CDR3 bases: TGTGCCAGCTATTTAGGAGGTCTGGGGGGCAATCAGCCCCAGCATTTT. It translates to CASYLGGLGGNQPQHF.

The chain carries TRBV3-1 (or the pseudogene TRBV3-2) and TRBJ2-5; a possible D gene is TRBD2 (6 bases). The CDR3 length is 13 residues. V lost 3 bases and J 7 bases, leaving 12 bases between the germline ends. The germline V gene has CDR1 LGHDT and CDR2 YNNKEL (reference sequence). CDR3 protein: CASSQQVEGTQYF. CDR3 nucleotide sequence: TGTGCCAGCAGCCAGCAAGTGGAGGGGACCCAGTACTTC.

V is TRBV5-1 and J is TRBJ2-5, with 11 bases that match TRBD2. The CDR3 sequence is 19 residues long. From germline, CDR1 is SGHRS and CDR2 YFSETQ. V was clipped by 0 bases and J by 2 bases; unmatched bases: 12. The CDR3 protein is CASSLAGIILAGAQETQYF. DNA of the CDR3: TGCGCCAGCAGCTTGGCAGGCATAATACTAGCGGGAGCACAAGAGACCCAGTACTTC.

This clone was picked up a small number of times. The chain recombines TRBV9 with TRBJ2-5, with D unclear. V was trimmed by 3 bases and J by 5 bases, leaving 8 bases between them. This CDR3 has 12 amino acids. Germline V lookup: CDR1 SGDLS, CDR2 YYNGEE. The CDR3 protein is CASSAPGETQYF. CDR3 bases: TGTGCCAGCAGCGCCCCCGGTGAGACCCAGTACTTC.